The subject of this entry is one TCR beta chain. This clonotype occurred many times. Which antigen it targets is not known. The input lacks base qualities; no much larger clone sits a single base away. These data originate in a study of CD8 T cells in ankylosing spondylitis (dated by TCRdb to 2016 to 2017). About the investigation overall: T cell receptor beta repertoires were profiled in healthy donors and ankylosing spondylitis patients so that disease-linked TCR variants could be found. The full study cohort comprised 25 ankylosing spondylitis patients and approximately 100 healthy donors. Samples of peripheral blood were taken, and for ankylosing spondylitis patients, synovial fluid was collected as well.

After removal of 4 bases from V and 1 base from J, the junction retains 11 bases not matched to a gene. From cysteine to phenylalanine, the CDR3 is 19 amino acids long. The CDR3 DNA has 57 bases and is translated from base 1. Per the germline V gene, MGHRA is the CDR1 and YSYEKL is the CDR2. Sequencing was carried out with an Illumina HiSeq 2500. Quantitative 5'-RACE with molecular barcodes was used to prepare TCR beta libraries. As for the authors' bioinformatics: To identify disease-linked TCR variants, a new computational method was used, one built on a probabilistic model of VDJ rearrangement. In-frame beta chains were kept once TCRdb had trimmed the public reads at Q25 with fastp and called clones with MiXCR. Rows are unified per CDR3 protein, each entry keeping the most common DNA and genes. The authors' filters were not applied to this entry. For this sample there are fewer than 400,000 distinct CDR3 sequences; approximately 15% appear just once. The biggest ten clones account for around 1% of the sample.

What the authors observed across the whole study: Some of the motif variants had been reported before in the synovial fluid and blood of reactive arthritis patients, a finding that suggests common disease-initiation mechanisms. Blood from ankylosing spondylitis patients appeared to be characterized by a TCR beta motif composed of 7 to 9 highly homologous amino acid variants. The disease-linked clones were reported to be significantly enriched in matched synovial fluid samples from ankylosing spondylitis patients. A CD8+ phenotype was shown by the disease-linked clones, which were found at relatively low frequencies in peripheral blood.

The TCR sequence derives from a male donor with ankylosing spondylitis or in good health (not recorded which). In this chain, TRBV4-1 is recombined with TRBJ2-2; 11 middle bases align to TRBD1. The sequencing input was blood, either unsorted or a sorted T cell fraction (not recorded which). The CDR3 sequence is CASSPSGTGGDRNTGELFF. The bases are TGCGCCAGCAGCCCCTCCGGGACAGGGGGAGATCGGAACACCGGGGAGCTGTTTTTT.